The clone carrying this T cell receptor beta chain was seen a few times. This specimen belongs to a study of T-cell reconstitution after alpha-beta-depleted transplantation in children. TCRbeta library preparation incorporated unique molecular identifiers. TCRdb re-called the PCR reads with MiXCR, one entry per CDR3 protein. The table has a few hundred thousand distinct CDR3 sequences, 10% seen once. The specimen comprised PBMCs from the stem cell graft donor, sampled from the stem cell graft. This receptor was taken from a human donor who donated a stem cell graft to a child with acute lymphoblastic leukemia.

Written as DNA, the CDR3 is TGTGCCAGCAGCGACCGACCTCGGCAGACAGGGAGGAACACTGAAGCTTTCTTT. It codes for CASSDRPRQTGRNTEAFF. This chain connects TRBV3-1 to TRBJ1-1, with 7 bases matching TRBD1. The germline gives CDR1 LGHDT, CDR2 YNNKEL (reference sequence). The length of the CDR3 is 18 residues. The ends lost 5 bases at V and 1 base at J; junction bases unmatched: 16.